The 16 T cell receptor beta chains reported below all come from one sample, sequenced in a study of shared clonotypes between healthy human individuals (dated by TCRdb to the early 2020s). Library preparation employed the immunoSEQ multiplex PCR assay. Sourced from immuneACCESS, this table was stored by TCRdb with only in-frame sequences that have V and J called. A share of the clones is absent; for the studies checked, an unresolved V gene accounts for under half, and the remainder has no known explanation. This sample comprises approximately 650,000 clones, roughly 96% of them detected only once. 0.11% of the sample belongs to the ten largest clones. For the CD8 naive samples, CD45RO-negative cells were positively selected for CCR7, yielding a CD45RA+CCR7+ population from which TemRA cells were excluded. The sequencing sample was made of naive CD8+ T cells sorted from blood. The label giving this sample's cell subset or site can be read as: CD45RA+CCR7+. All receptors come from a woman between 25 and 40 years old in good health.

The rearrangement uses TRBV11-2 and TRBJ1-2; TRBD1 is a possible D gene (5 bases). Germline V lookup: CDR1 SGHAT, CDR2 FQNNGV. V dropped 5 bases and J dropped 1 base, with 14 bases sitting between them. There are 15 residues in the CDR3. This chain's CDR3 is CASSRRDFINYGYTF. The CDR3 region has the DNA TGTGCCAGCAGCCGACGGGACTTCATTAACTATGGCTACACCTTC. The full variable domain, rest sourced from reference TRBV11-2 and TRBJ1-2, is EAGVAQSPRYKIIEKRQSVAFWCNPISGHATLYWYQQILGQGPKLLIQFQNNGVVDDSQLPKDRFSAERLKGVDSTLKIQPAKLEDSAVYLCASSRRDFINYGYTFGSGTRLTVV.

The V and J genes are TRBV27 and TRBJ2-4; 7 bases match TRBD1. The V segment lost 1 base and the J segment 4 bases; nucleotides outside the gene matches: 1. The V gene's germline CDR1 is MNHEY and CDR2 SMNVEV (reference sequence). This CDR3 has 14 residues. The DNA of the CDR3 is TGTGCCAGCAGTTTATGGGGACAGAAAAACATTCAGTACTTC. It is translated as CASSLWGQKNIQYF.

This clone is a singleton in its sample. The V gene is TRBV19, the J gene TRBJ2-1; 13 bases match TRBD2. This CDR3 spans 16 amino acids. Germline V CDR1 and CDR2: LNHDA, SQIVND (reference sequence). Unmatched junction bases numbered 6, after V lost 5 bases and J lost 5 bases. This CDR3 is CASSRTSGSPNNEQFF. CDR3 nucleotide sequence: TGTGCCAGTAGTCGGACTAGCGGGAGTCCCAACAATGAGCAGTTCTTC.

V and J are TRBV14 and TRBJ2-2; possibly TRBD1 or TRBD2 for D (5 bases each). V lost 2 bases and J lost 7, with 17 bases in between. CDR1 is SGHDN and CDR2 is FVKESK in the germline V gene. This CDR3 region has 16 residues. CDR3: CASSQTRRGVLGELFF. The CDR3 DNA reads TGTGCCAGCAGCCAAACAAGACGAGGGGTACTCGGGGAGCTGTTTTTT.

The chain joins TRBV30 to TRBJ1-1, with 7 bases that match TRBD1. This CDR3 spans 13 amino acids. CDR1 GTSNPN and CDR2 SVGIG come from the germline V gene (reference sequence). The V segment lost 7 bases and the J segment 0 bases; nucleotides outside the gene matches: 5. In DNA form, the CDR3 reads TGTGCCTCGGACAGGAAATTGAACACTGAAGCTTTCTTT. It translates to CASDRKLNTEAFF.

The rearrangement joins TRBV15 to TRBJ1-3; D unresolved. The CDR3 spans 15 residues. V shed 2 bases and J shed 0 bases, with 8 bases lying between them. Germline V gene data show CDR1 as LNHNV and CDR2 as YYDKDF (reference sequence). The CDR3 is CATSRPIGSGNTIYF. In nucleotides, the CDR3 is TGTGCCACCAGCAGACCTATTGGCTCTGGAAACACCATATATTTT.

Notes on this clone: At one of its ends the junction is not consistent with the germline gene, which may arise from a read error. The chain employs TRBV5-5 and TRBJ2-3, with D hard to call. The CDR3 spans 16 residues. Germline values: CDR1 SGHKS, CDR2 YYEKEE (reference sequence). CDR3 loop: CASSLARVLLEDTQYF. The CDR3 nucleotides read TGTGCCAGCAGTTTGGCCCGGGTGTTATTGGAAGATACGCAGTATTTT.

This CDR3 reads CASKETGNYGYTF. Here the CDR3 DNA reads TGTGCCAGCAAGGAGACAGGGAACTATGGCTACACCTTC. V gene TRBV28 combines with J gene TRBJ1-2; 7 bases agree with TRBD1. V was clipped by 7 bases and J by 2 bases; unmatched bases: 4. The germline CDR1 and CDR2 sequences are MDHEN and SYDVKM. The CDR3 consists of 13 residues.

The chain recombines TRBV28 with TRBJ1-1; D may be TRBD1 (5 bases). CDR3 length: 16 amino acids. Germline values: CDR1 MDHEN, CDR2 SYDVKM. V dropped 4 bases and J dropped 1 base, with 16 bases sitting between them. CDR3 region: CASSSPFVGGNTEAFF. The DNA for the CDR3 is TGTGCCAGCAGTTCCCCGTTTGTGGGGGGGAACACTGAAGCTTTCTTT.

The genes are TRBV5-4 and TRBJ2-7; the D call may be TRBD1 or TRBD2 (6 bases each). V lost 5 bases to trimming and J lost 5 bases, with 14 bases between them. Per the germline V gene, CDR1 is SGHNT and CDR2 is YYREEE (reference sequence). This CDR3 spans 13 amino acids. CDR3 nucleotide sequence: TGTGCCAGCAGATTTGAGGGGGGACACGAGCAGTACTTC. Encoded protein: CASRFEGGHEQYF.

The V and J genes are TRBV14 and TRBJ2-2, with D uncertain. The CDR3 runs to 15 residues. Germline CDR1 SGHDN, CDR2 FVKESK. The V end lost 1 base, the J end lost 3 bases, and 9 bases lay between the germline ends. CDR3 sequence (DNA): TGTGCCAGCAGCCAAGGGCCCCCTCACACCGGGGAGCTGTTTTTT. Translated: CASSQGPPHTGELFF. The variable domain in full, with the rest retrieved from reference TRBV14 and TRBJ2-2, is EAGVTQFPSHSVIEKGQTVTLRCDPISGHDNLYWYRRVMGKEIKFLLHFVKESKQDESGMPNNRFLAERTGGTYSTLKVQPAELEDSGVYFCASSQGPPHTGELFFGEGSRLTVL.

The DNA for the CDR3 is TGTGCCAGTGGGCCCGGGACAGTTAACACCGGGGAGCTGTTTTTT. This codes for CASGPGTVNTGELFF. The rearrangement joins TRBV2 to TRBJ2-2; 7 nucleotides agree with TRBD1. Trimming removed 9 bases from V and 2 bases from J; junction bases left unmatched: 9. Germline assignment: CDR1 SNHLY and CDR2 FYNNEI. This CDR3 region has 15 residues.

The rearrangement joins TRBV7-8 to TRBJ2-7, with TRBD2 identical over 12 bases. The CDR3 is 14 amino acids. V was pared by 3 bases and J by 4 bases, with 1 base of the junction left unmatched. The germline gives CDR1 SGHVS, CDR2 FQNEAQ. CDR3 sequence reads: CASSLLAGGYEQYF. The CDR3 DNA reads TGTGCCAGCAGCTTGCTAGCGGGAGGGTACGAGCAGTACTTC.

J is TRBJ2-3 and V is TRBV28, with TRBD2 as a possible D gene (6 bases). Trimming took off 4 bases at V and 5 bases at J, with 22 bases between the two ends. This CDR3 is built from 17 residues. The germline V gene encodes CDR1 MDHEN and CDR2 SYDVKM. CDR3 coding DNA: TGTGCCAGCAGTTCCCTGGCCGAAGAGCGGGTATTAGATACGCAGTATTTT. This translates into CASSSLAEERVLDTQYF.

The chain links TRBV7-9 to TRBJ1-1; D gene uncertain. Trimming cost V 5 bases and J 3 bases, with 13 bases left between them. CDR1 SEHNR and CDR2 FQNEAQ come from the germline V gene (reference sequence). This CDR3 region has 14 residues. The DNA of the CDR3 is TGTGCCAGCAGCCACCCGGCCCGGGACACTGAAGCTTTCTTT. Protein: CASSHPARDTEAFF.

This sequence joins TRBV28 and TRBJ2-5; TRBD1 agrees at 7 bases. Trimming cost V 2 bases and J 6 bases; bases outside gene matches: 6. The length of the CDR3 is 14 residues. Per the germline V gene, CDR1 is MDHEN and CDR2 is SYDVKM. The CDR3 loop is CASSLRSGQKTQYF. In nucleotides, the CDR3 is TGTGCCAGCAGTTTAAGGTCGGGACAGAAGACCCAGTACTTC.